Each of the 22 T cell receptor beta chains below was sequenced from the same sample in a study of blood T cell repertoires in COVID-19. The method was immunoSEQ multiplex PCR; TCRdb's version includes in-frame clones alone and lacks a portion of them. The sample has about 130,000 clones; over 75% are singletons. Sequences were obtained from peripheral blood. The receptors shown here come from a woman older than 75 with acute or convalescent COVID-19.

The chain employs TRBV7-3 and TRBJ2-7; D is unresolved. The CDR3 sequence is 14 residues long. Germline CDR1 and CDR2: SGHTA and FQGTGA. V lost 1 base and J 5 bases, leaving 12 bases between the germline ends. CDR3 sequence (DNA): TGTGCCAGCAGCTTAAAAACTAAAGGAAACGAGCAGTACGTC. Translation gives CASSLKTKGNEQYV.

The chain combines TRBV5-1 with TRBJ2-5, with 7 bases identical to TRBD1. The CDR3 loop spans 16 amino acids. V lost 1 base to trimming and J lost 2 bases; unmatched junction nucleotides: 8. The V gene's germline CDR1 is SGHRS and CDR2 YFSETQ. DNA for the CDR3: TGCGCCAGCAGCTTGACCGGGACAGTGCCTCAAGAGACCCAGTACTTC. Amino acids: CASSLTGTVPQETQYF.

The chain is built from TRBV7-9 and TRBJ1-4, with D perhaps matching TRBD1 (5 bases). V lost 6 bases to trimming and J lost 8 bases, with 16 bases between them. This CDR3 has 14 amino acids. CDR1 is SEHNR, CDR2 FQNEAQ, per germline (reference sequence). CDR3 residues: CASRRSTGNEKLFF. Here the CDR3 DNA reads TGTGCCAGCAGACGGAGTACAGGAAACGAAAAACTGTTTTTT.

V usage is TRBV28 and J usage is TRBJ2-7; D not resolved. The CDR3 runs to 15 residues. The germline CDR1 and CDR2 sequences are MDHEN and SYDVKM. V dropped 2 bases and J dropped 0 bases, with 11 bases sitting between them. The CDR3 sequence is CASSLAGELSYEQYV. The CDR3 DNA reads TGTGCCAGCAGTTTAGCAGGTGAACTCTCCTACGAGCAGTACGTC.

V gene TRBV18 combines with J gene TRBJ1-1; D may be TRBD1 (6 bases). Trimming left V 4 bases short and J 1 base short, with 7 bases between. The CDR3 is 13 residues long. The germline CDR1 and CDR2 sequences are KGHSH and LQKENI. The CDR3: CASSLQGNTEAFF. CDR3 coding DNA: TGTGCCAGCTCACTACAGGGGAACACTGAAGCTTTCTTT.

The chain recombines TRBV18 with TRBJ1-5; D is undetermined. The V gene's germline CDR1 is KGHSH and CDR2 LQKENI. The CDR3 sequence is 14 residues long. V lost 3 bases and J 0 bases, leaving 6 bases between the germline ends. CDR3 loop: CASSPGDSNQPQHF. CDR3 bases: TGTGCCAGCTCACCCGGGGATAGCAATCAGCCCCAGCATTTT. Combining the CDR3 with reference TRBV18 and TRBJ1-5 gives the whole variable domain NAGVMQNPRHLVRRRGQEARLRCSPMKGHSHVYWYRQLPEEGLKFMVYLQKENIIDESGMPKERFSAEFPKEGPSILRIQQVVRGDSAAYFCASSPGDSNQPQHFGDGTRLSIL.

The chain has TRBV5-1 and TRBJ1-1, with a tentative D call TRBD1 (6 bases). CDR3 length: 14 residues. The V end lost 4 bases, the J end lost 6 bases, and 16 bases lay between the germline ends. Germline lookup yields CDR1 SGHRS and CDR2 YFSETQ. CDR3 nucleotides: TGCGCCAGCAGCCTAAAAACAGGGTTCGCTGAAGCTTTCTTT. Its translation is CASSLKTGFAEAFF. Full variable domain (outside the CDR3, taken from reference TRBV5-1 and TRBJ1-1): KAGVTQTPRYLIKTRGQQVTLSCSPISGHRSVSWYQQTPGQGLQFLFEYFSETQRNKGNFPGRFSGRQFSNSRSEMNVSTLELGDSALYLCASSLKTGFAEAFFGQGTRLTVV.

The genes are TRBV11-3 and TRBJ1-2; D may be TRBD1 (6 bases). The CDR3 has 13 amino acids. V was clipped by 5 bases and J by 7 bases, with 14 bases between them. Germline V gives CDR1 SGHNT, CDR2 YENEEA. The CDR3 protein is CASSLGQNSGYTF. DNA of the CDR3: TGTGCCAGCAGCCTCGGACAGAATTCTGGCTACACCTTC.

The chain combines TRBV19 with TRBJ2-2; D call uncertain. The CDR3 is made up of 15 amino acids. Germline V gives CDR1 LNHDA, CDR2 SQIVND (reference sequence). Between the trimmed V and J ends, which lost 6 bases and 6 bases, there was a span of 17 bases. CDR3 amino acids: CASSAGMFLAGELFF. CDR3 DNA: TGTGCCAGTAGCGCCGGAATGTTCCTAGCCGGGGAGCTGTTTTTT.

The CDR3 sequence is CASSSLQGNYGYTF. As DNA, the CDR3 is TGTGCCAGCTCGAGTTTGCAGGGGAACTATGGCTACACCTTC. The J gene is TRBJ1-2, the V gene TRBV18, with TRBD1 as a possible D gene (6 bases). This CDR3 has 14 amino acids. From germline, CDR1 is KGHSH and CDR2 LQKENI. V was shortened by 6 bases and J by 2 bases, with 13 bases between the two germline ends.

The CDR3 coding sequence is TGTGCCACCCGCCGGGGGTCTGAAGCTTTCTTT. Its protein product is CATRRGSEAFF. The chain links TRBV24-1 to TRBJ1-1, with D possibly being TRBD1 (5 bases). Looked up from germline, CDR1 is KGHDR and CDR2 is SFDVKD. The CDR3 has 11 amino acids. V lost 9 bases, J lost 6 bases, and 10 bases lay in between.

The chain links TRBV27 to TRBJ2-6; 9 bases line up with TRBD2. Germline loops: CDR1 MNHEY, CDR2 SMNVEV (reference sequence). J was trimmed by 0 bases and V by 5 bases; bases with no gene match: 11. The length of the CDR3 is 19 residues. CDR3 protein: CASSPARLAASSGANVLTF. The CDR3 DNA reads TGTGCCAGCAGTCCAGCCCGACTAGCGGCGAGCTCTGGGGCCAACGTCCTGACTTTC.

The gene calls are TRBV18 and TRBJ1-1; 8 bases are shared with TRBD1. Germline loops: CDR1 KGHSH, CDR2 LQKENI. V lost 6 bases to trimming and J lost 1 base; unmatched junction nucleotides: 4. The CDR3 length is 14 residues. CDR3 protein: CASSRQGTNTEAFF. The CDR3 bases are TGTGCCAGCTCGCGACAGGGGACGAACACTGAAGCTTTCTTT.

J is TRBJ1-2 and V is TRBV18; 7 bases align to TRBD1. Trimming at V came to 3 bases and at J to 0 bases, leaving 4 bases not matched to a gene. This CDR3 is 15 amino acids long. From germline, CDR1 is KGHSH and CDR2 LQKENI. The CDR3: CASSPTGATNYGYTF. The CDR3 DNA reads TGTGCCAGCTCACCTACAGGGGCTACTAACTATGGCTACACCTTC.

The genes are TRBV19 and TRBJ1-3; 7 nucleotides agree with TRBD1. V trimming: 6 bases; J trimming: 0 bases; junction bases outside the gene matches: 8. In germline, CDR1 is LNHDA, CDR2 SQIVND (reference sequence). The length of the CDR3 is 16 residues. DNA of the CDR3: TGTGCCAGTAGGGGACAGCGACCTAGCTCTGGAAACACCATATATTTT. This gives the protein CASRGQRPSSGNTIYF.

The V and J genes are TRBV7-3 and TRBJ1-1; TRBD1 agrees at 7 bases. The CDR3 contains 15 residues. V dropped 6 bases and J dropped 3; count of bases not matched to a gene: 10. Germline CDR1 reads SGHTA; CDR2 reads FQGTGA. CDR3 loop: CASRGQPGAYTEAFF. CDR3 bases: TGTGCCAGCAGGGGACAGCCCGGGGCATACACTGAAGCTTTCTTT.

The chain recombines TRBV6-1 with TRBJ1-5; 7 bases are shared with TRBD1. CDR3 size: 15 residues. The germline V gene has CDR1 MNHNS and CDR2 SASEGT. After removal of 0 bases from V and 6 bases from J, the junction contained 5 bases not matched to a gene. The CDR3 nucleotides are TGTGCCAGCAGTGAAGCGGAGGGGGCTGGTCAGCCCCAGCATTTT. Its protein is CASSEAEGAGQPQHF.

The CDR3 reads CASRSWTAGHTQYF. CDR3 nucleotide sequence: TGTGCCAGTAGGTCTTGGACAGCCGGCCATACGCAGTATTTT. This chain connects TRBV19 to TRBJ2-3, with TRBD1 as a possible D gene (6 bases). Looked up from germline, CDR1 is LNHDA and CDR2 is SQIVND (reference sequence). The CDR3 has 14 amino acids. With 6 bases removed from V and 7 bases from J, the gap between germline ends came to 17 bases.

The chain recombines TRBV5-1 with TRBJ1-2; D possibly corresponds to TRBD1 (5 bases). Deletions cut 0 bases from V and 2 bases from J, with 11 bases between. The germline V gene encodes CDR1 SGHRS and CDR2 YFSETQ. The CDR3 contains 15 residues. The CDR3 here is CASSLGSGMNYGYTF. The CDR3, as DNA: TGCGCCAGCAGCTTGGGGTCAGGGATGAACTATGGCTACACCTTC.

J is TRBJ2-5 and V is TRBV3-1 (or the pseudogene TRBV3-2), with 13 positions matching TRBD2. Per the germline V gene, CDR1 is LGHDT and CDR2 is YNNKEL (reference sequence). The CDR3 is made up of 16 amino acids. The J segment lost 5 bases and the V segment lost 2 bases, leaving 5 bases of the junction unmatched. Written as DNA, the CDR3 is TGTGCCAGCAGCCAACGGACTAGCGGGGGAGGTGAGACCCAGTACTTC. Protein: CASSQRTSGGGETQYF.

This chain links TRBV5-1 with TRBJ2-1, with a possible D match to TRBD2 (5 bases). Germline assignment: CDR1 SGHRS and CDR2 YFSETQ. V lost 7 bases and J lost 4, with 15 bases in between. This CDR3 region has 14 residues. The CDR3 reads CASRRQSGYNEQFF. CDR3 coding DNA: TGCGCCAGCCGTAGGCAATCGGGGTACAATGAGCAGTTCTTC.

The chain combines TRBV6-5 with TRBJ1-4, with a weak D call TRBD1 (5 bases). Germline V gives CDR1 MNHEY, CDR2 SVGAGI. This CDR3 contains 12 residues. Deletions cut 6 bases from V and 7 bases from J, with 9 bases between. DNA of the CDR3: TGTGCCAGCAGGCGACAGCTTGAAAAACTGTTTTTT. It yields the protein CASRRQLEKLFF.